This T cell receptor (beta chain) appears in the sequencing data of a study of blood T cell repertoires in COVID-19. Study as a whole: There were acute and convalescent COVID-19 samples, and they came from the United States, Italy and Spain. T cells, B-cell-depleted T cells, or PBMCs supplied cDNA or gDNA.

The CDR3 has 18 residues. V lost 6 bases to trimming and J lost 0 bases; unmatched junction nucleotides: 14. Looked up from germline, CDR1 is LNHDA and CDR2 is SQIVND (reference sequence). Original handling: Nucleated cell counts were estimated from reference gene primer amplification. Only in-frame clones appear in the TCRdb table, and some are missing; sequencing was by immunoSEQ multiplex PCR. V and J calls and clone size are given by that table; D and trimming were obtained from the DNA. The table records around 340,000 clones, 65% to 90% of them present only once. In Seattle, patients joined the study during active infection and were tracked longitudinally.

This TCR came from a woman between 55 and 75 years old with COVID-19, enrolled during active disease. The chain uses TRBV19 and TRBJ2-1; 7 bases fit TRBD2. Sequencing was done on a sample of peripheral blood. The CDR3 loop is CASSKSHGGSSSYNEQFF. Here the CDR3 DNA reads TGTGCCAGTAGCAAAAGTCACGGGGGGTCGAGCTCCTACAATGAGCAGTTCTTC.